This T cell receptor beta chain derives from a study of blood T cell repertoires in COVID-19. As for the study in general: Specimens from acute and convalescent COVID-19 originated in the United States, Italy and Spain.

Individuals drawn from approximately 26 US areas were about 18 to 95 years old. Participants' reported clinical history set cohort assignment. Two negative PCRs, clearance, or symptom resolution had been documented for recovered Cohort 3 donors. The V segment lost 1 base and the J segment 2 bases; nucleotides outside the gene matches: 5. The CDR3 consists of 16 residues. The V gene's germline CDR1 is SGHTA and CDR2 FQGNSA. Sequencing was performed with immunoSEQ multiplex PCR; in TCRdb, only in-frame clones are kept and a portion is missing. The sample lists some 240,000 clones, more than 65% occurring once.

V and J are TRBV7-2 and TRBJ2-3, with TRBD2 matching over 8 bases. The TCR comes from a man aged 50-59 years who had recovered from COVID-19. Sequenced: PBMCs or T cells enriched from blood (not recorded which). The CDR3 here is CASSLDSGASTDTQYF. In DNA form, the CDR3 reads TGTGCCAGCAGCTTAGATAGCGGGGCCTCCACAGATACGCAGTATTTT. The variable domain in full, completed from reference TRBV7-2 and TRBJ2-3, reads GAGVSQSPSNKVTEKGKDVELRCDPISGHTALYWYRQSLGQGLEFLIYFQGNSAPDKSGLPSDRFSAERTGGSVSTLTIQRTQQEDSAVYLCASSLDSGASTDTQYFGPGTRLTVL.